This T cell receptor (beta chain) was identified during a study of blood T cell repertoires in COVID-19. Followed over time, Seattle patients had been enrolled while infection was active. The table came from immunoSEQ multiplex PCR; TCRdb's copy has only in-frame clones and leaves some out. The sample gives 290,000 or so clones, roughly 90% of which show up once; about 2.2% is in the top ten. Trimming took off 1 base at V and 7 bases at J, with 13 bases between the two ends. CDR1 MGHRA and CDR2 YSYEKL come from the germline V gene. This CDR3 comprises 14 residues. The receptor was derived from a woman aged 25 to 39 with COVID-19, enrolled during active disease. This chain uses TRBV4-1 with TRBJ1-1, with D possibly being TRBD1 (5 bases). The source material was peripheral blood. The CDR3 DNA follows: TGCGCCAGCAGCCAAGGCCCGGGGGTAGGTGAAGCTTTCTTT. Its protein is CASSQGPGVGEAFF.